The rows below give T cell receptor beta chains drawn from one sample of a study of blood T cell repertoires in COVID-19. Produced via immunoSEQ multiplex PCR; TCRdb's table is partial and in-frame only. The table has approximately 490,000 clones, more than 85% seen once. Source material: PBMCs or T cells enriched from blood (not recorded which). These receptors all come from a woman between 55 and 75 years old who had recovered from COVID-19. CDR3s include the opening cysteine and the closing phenylalanine or tryptophan. The order of the fields is CDR3 length, V gene, J gene, clone size, CDR3 protein. Rows give clone size only sometimes, using once, few, many, or a class for an expanded clone.

13,TRBV12-3/TRBV12-4,TRBJ2-7,NA,CASKTRTGREQYF
15,TRBV7-8,TRBJ2-5,NA,CASSSRQNYQETQYF
16,TRBV7-8,TRBJ1-3,NA,CASSLYLTGVGNTIYF
17,TRBV5-1,TRBJ1-4,once,CASSLTLGTAANEKLFF
14,TRBV10-3,TRBJ1-1,NA,CAISEIEGNTEAFF
14,TRBV9,TRBJ2-3,NA,CASSASVISDTQYF
14,TRBV27,TRBJ2-5,NA,CASRNRGRSETQYF
17,TRBV15,TRBJ1-2,NA,CATSRPTGTGYIYGYTF
14,TRBV7-7,TRBJ2-5,NA,CASSLTRTVGTQYF
12,TRBV12-3/TRBV12-4,TRBJ2-2,NA,CASTANTGELFF
14,TRBV29-1,TRBJ2-5,NA,CSARTSGNQETQYF
14,TRBV30,TRBJ2-1,NA,CAWSWGTGDNEQFF
15,TRBV25-1,TRBJ1-1,few,CASSPPLTGATEAFF
15,TRBV5-5,TRBJ1-2,NA,CASSLDMGAGRGYTF
13,TRBV5-4,TRBJ2-7,NA,CASSFGDRDEQYF
15,TRBV24-1,TRBJ1-4,NA,CATSDRSATNEKLFF
14,TRBV5-1,TRBJ2-7,once,CASSTDRVPPEQYF